Presented here are 15 T cell receptor beta chains from one specimen sequenced in a study of CD8 T cells in Susac syndrome. RNA, at about 0.45 to 1 ug, was reverse transcribed with random hexamers. MiXCR, applied by TCRdb to the immunoSEQ multiplex PCR reads, yields one record per CDR3 protein. The table has 130,000 or so distinct CDR3 sequences, roughly 94% seen once; the top ten hold around 0.27%. The specimen sequenced was CD8+ T cells from PBMCs. The receptors were sampled from a human donor with Susac syndrome.

This sequence joins TRBV27 and TRBJ2-2; D possibly corresponds to TRBD1 (5 bases). Trimming removed 5 bases at V and 5 bases at J, with 12 bases between. CDR3 length equals 14 residues. The germline V gene has CDR1 MNHEY and CDR2 SMNVEV (reference sequence). The CDR3: CASSILQGTGELFF. The CDR3 DNA sequence: TGTGCCAGCAGTATTCTCCAGGGAACCGGGGAGCTGTTTTTT.

The chain carries TRBV20-1 and TRBJ1-5, with a possible D match to TRBD1 (5 bases). The CDR3 has 14 amino acids. Per germline, CDR1 DFQATT and CDR2 SNEGSKA (reference sequence). Trimming stripped 0 bases from V and 6 bases from J, with 12 bases between. This CDR3 reads CSARDLRERQPQHF. CDR3 bases: TGCAGTGCTAGAGATCTCAGGGAGCGTCAGCCCCAGCATTTT.

This rearrangement joins TRBV4-3 to TRBJ1-2, with 7 bases aligning to TRBD1. The junction had 6 bases not matched to a gene; V was cut back by 0 bases and J by 5 bases. The germline V gene has CDR1 LGHNA and CDR2 YSLEER. The length of the CDR3 is 15 residues. The CDR3 is CASSQDRTGGYGYTF. The CDR3 DNA sequence: TGCGCCAGCAGCCAAGACCGGACAGGAGGATATGGCTACACCTTC.

The chain carries TRBV7-3 and TRBJ2-7; D is perhaps TRBD2 (5 bases). V was cut by 5 bases and J by 0 bases, with 11 bases left in between. CDR3 length equals 14 residues. Germline CDR1 and CDR2: SGHTA and FQGTGA. The CDR3: CASSPRAHSYEQYF. The DNA for the CDR3 is TGTGCCAGCAGCCCGCGGGCCCACTCCTACGAGCAGTACTTC.

This sequence joins TRBV15 and TRBJ2-7; possible D gene TRBD2, 6 bases. This CDR3 comprises 15 residues. Germline assignment: CDR1 LNHNV and CDR2 YYDKDF (reference sequence). The V gene lost 3 bases and the J gene lost 0 bases, with 12 bases spanning the gap. Written as DNA, the CDR3 is TGTGCCACCAGCAGGTTAGCGGAAATCTCCTACGAGCAGTACTTC. Its protein product is CATSRLAEISYEQYF.

This clonotype is a singleton in its sample. This sequence joins TRBV20-1 and TRBJ2-7, with 7 nucleotides matching TRBD1. The CDR3 totals 14 residues. Per the germline V gene, CDR1 is DFQATT and CDR2 is SNEGSKA (reference sequence). V gave up 0 bases and J gave up 3 bases; unmatched junction bases: 5. The CDR3 loop is CSARDPGGVYEQYF. Written as DNA, the CDR3 is TGCAGTGCTAGAGATCCAGGGGGAGTCTACGAGCAGTACTTC.

This chain uses TRBV7-6 with TRBJ2-3; 7 nucleotides match TRBD2. The CDR3 extends over 15 amino acids. Per the germline V gene, CDR1 is SGHVS and CDR2 is FNYEAQ. Losses at the gene ends were 3 bases for V and 2 bases for J; bases not matched to a gene: 5. The CDR3 DNA is TGTGCCAGCAGCTTGGGAGCGGGACCCACAGATACGCAGTATTTT. Its protein is CASSLGAGPTDTQYF.

The rearrangement links TRBV24-1 to TRBJ2-7, with 7 bases aligning to TRBD1. This CDR3 has 15 residues. Germline V gene sequence: CDR1 KGHDR, CDR2 SFDVKD. The ends lost 3 bases at V and 1 base at J; junction bases unmatched: 5. As DNA, the CDR3 is TGTGCCACCAGTGATGCAGTGGACAGGTCCTACGAGCAGTACTTC. It encodes CATSDAVDRSYEQYF.

The gene calls are TRBV4-1 and TRBJ2-5; D not certain. CDR3 length equals 14 residues. Per germline, CDR1 MGHRA and CDR2 YSYEKL. The V end lost 0 bases, the J end lost 5 bases, and 10 bases lay between the germline ends. The CDR3 region is CASSQDEVRETQYF. CDR3 sequence (DNA): TGCGCCAGCAGCCAAGACGAAGTAAGGGAGACCCAGTACTTC.

This clonotype was counted once. The chain combines TRBV5-6 with TRBJ1-1; 10 bases are shared with TRBD1. The CDR3 loop spans 16 amino acids. Germline V gene lookup returns CDR1 SGHDT and CDR2 YYEEEE. Unmatched junction bases numbered 7, after V lost 4 bases and J lost 1 base. The CDR3 here is CASSPGQGRENTEAFF. The CDR3, as DNA: TGTGCCAGCAGCCCGGGACAGGGGCGGGAGAACACTGAAGCTTTCTTT. Variable domain in full (rest from reference TRBV5-6 and TRBJ1-1): DAGVTQSPTHLIKTRGQQVTLRCSPKSGHDTVSWYQQALGQGPQFIFQYYEEEERQRGNFPDRFSGHQFPNYSSELNVNALLLGDSALYLCASSPGQGRENTEAFFGQGTRLTVV.

The chain has TRBV6-2 or TRBV6-3 and TRBJ2-7; the D gene is possibly TRBD1 (6 bases). The CDR3 totals 14 residues. V lost 6 bases to trimming and J lost 5 bases, with 17 bases between them. Looked up from germline, CDR1 is MNHEY and CDR2 is SVGEGT. The CDR3 is CASSYPPGDHEQYF. The CDR3 DNA is TGTGCCAGCAGCTACCCCCCAGGGGACCACGAGCAGTACTTC.

J is TRBJ2-5 and V is TRBV18; D might be TRBD1 (6 bases). V gave up 1 base and J gave up 3 bases, with 9 bases separating them. The CDR3 covers 14 residues. From germline, CDR1 is KGHSH and CDR2 LQKENI. The CDR3 loop is CASSPRTDKETQYF. CDR3 nucleotides: TGTGCCAGCTCACCACGGACAGATAAAGAGACCCAGTACTTC.

CDR3 protein: CASSVGHEQYF. The CDR3 DNA reads TGTGCCAGCAGCGTAGGGCACGAGCAGTACTTC. This chain connects TRBV9 to TRBJ2-7; D is undetermined. V lost 0 bases to trimming and J lost 5 bases, with 3 bases between them. Germline CDR1 is SGDLS and CDR2 is YYNGEE. CDR3 length: 11 amino acids.

J is TRBJ2-7 and V is TRBV12-3 or TRBV12-4, with D unresolved. The germline V and J ends were trimmed by 6 bases and 3 bases, with 9 bases remaining between them. The CDR3 spans 12 residues. The CDR3 reads CASSTTIYEQYF. The CDR3 DNA reads TGTGCCAGCAGCACCACAATCTACGAGCAGTACTTC.

In its sample, this clonotype was seen once. The J gene is TRBJ2-5, the V gene TRBV5-1, with D possibly TRBD1 on 6 matching bases. Germline CDR1 reads SGHRS; CDR2 reads YFSETQ. The CDR3 is 15 residues long. V lost 2 bases, J lost 0 bases, and 11 bases lay in between. CDR3 DNA: TGCGCCAGCAGCTTAGGACAGATACACCAAGAGACCCAGTACTTC. It is translated as CASSLGQIHQETQYF. The full variable domain, its missing parts supplied by reference TRBV5-1 and TRBJ2-5, is KAGVTQTPRYLIKTRGQQVTLSCSPISGHRSVSWYQQTPGQGLQFLFEYFSETQRNKGNFPGRFSGRQFSNSRSEMNVSTLELGDSALYLCASSLGQIHQETQYFGPGTRLLVL.